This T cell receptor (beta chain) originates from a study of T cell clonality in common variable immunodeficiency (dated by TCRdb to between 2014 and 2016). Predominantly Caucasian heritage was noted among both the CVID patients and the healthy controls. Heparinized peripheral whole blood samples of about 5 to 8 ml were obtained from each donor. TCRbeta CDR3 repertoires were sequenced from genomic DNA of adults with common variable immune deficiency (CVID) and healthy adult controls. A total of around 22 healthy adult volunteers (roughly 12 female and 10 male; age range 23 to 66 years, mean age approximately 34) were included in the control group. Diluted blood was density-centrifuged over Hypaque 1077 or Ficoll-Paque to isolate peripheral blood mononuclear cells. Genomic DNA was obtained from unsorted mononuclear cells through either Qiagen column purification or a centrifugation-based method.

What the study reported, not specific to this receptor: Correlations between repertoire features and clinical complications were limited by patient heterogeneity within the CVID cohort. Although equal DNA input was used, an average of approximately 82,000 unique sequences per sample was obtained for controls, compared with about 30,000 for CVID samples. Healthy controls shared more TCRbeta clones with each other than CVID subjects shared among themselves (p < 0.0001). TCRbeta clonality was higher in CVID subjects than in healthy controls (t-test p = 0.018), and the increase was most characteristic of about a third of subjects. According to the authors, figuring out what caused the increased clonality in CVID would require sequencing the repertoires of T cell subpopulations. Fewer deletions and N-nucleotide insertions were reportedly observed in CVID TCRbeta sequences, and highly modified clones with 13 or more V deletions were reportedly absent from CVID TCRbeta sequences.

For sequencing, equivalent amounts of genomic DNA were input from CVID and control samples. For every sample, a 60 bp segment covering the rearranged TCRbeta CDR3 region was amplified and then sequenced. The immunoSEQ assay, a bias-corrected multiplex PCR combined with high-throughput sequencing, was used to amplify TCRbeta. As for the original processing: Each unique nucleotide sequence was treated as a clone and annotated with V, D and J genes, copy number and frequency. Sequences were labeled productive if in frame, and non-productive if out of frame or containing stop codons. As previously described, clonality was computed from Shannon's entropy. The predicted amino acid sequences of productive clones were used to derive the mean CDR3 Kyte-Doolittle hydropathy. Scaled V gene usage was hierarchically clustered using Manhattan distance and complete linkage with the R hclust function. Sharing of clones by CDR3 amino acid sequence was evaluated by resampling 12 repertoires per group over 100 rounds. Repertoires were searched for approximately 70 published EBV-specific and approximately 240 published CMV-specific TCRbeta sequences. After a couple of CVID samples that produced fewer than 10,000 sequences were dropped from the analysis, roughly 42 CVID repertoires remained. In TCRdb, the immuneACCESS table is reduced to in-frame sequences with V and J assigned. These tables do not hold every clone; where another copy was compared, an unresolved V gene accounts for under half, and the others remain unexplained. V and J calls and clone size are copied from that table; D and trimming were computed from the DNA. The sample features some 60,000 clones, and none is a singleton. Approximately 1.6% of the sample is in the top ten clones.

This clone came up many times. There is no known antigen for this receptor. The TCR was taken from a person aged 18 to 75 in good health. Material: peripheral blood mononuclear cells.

The CDR3 protein: CASSSTSGGETQYF. Partial CDR3 DNA: TGTGCCAGCAGCTCCACTAGCGGCGGCGAGACC. This receptor chain uses TRBV9 and TRBJ2-5, with TRBD2 matching 8 junction bases. The sequenced fragment ends 3 residues before the CDR3 boundary, so the rest is inferred from the germline J gene. Relative to germline, V is missing 4 bases and J is missing 5 bases, with 7 bases of the junction outside any gene match. CDR1 SGDLS and CDR2 YYNGEE were looked up in the germline V gene. From the cysteine through the phenylalanine, the CDR3 covers 14 amino acids. Shown are 33 bases from within the CDR3, in frame from base 1.